The sequence of this TCR beta chain was determined in a study of CD8 T cells in cerebrospinal fluid in Alzheimer's disease. Whole-study results and caveats: EBV-specific TCRs in cerebrospinal fluid reportedly do not establish a causal EBV–Alzheimer's link. Healthy subjects less often had a clone of at least 3% than Alzheimer's patients.

According to its frequency, this clonotype is large (0.1 to 1%). Its target is not known. The CDR3 loop spans 14 amino acids. Germline values: CDR1 SNHLY, CDR2 FYNNEI. TCRdb reworked the 10x single-cell sequencing reads into one entry per CDR3 protein, no DNA. The sample includes around 1,700 distinct CDR3 sequences. Every participant was in good physical condition without acute infectious disease. The gene calls are TRBV2 and TRBJ1-3. Input material: cerebrospinal fluid. This TCR was sampled from a human donor with mild cognitive impairment. Here the CDR3 reads CASMPDSSGNTIYF.